The 6 T cell receptor beta chains presented below share a single source sample, sequenced in a study of cytomegalovirus exposure and HLA in healthy donors. Some clones are missing from TCRdb's copy, which holds only in-frame ones; the method was immunoSEQ multiplex PCR. Counted here are 150,000 or so clones, nearly 90% occurring once; the ten biggest clones make up over 9%. Sample: PBMCs. The receptors come from a woman aged 18-35 years in good health and CMV-seropositive.

This clone appeared a single time. The rearrangement joins TRBV4-2 to TRBJ2-2; 7 positions match TRBD2. Looked up from germline, CDR1 is LGHNA and CDR2 is YNFKEQ. Trimming cost V 4 bases and J 6 bases; bases outside gene matches: 8. The CDR3 extends over 15 amino acids. The CDR3: CASSPRQGGAGELFF. As DNA, the CDR3 is TGTGCCAGCAGCCCCCGGCAGGGAGGGGCCGGGGAGCTGTTTTTT.

The rearrangement links TRBV5-8 to TRBJ1-1; 9 bases fit TRBD1. From germline, CDR1 is SGHTS and CDR2 YDEGEE. V lost 3 bases, J lost 4 bases, and 7 bases stayed unmatched. This CDR3 is built from 15 residues. The CDR3 here is CASSSRRQGVTEAFF. The CDR3 region has the DNA TGTGCCAGCAGCTCAAGGAGACAGGGGGTCACTGAAGCTTTCTTT.

This CDR3 reads CASSERGYQETQYF. In nucleotides, the CDR3 is TGTGCCAGCAGTGAACGGGGGTACCAAGAGACCCAGTACTTC. The chain couples TRBV6-1 to TRBJ2-5; tentative D call: TRBD2 (6 bases). Germline-derived CDR1 and CDR2 are MNHNS and SASEGT. Between the trimmed V and J ends, which lost 2 bases and 0 bases, there was a span of 7 bases. This CDR3 is 14 amino acids long.

The J gene is TRBJ2-7, the V gene TRBV4-3; possible D gene TRBD1, 5 bases. Trimming left V 3 bases short and J 1 base short, with 7 bases between. The germline V gene has CDR1 LGHNA and CDR2 YSLEER. This CDR3 is built from 13 residues. This CDR3 reads CASSQGPSYEQYF. CDR3 nucleotides: TGCGCCAGCAGCCAGGGGCCATCCTACGAGCAGTACTTC.

The chain has TRBV19 and TRBJ1-1; the match to TRBD1 covers 8 bases. This CDR3 region has 15 residues. The germline CDR1 and CDR2 sequences are LNHDA and SQIVND (reference sequence). The junction had 5 bases not matched to a gene; V was cut back by 5 bases and J by 0 bases. CDR3 region: CASSANRGVNTEAFF. In nucleotides, the CDR3 is TGTGCCAGTAGTGCTAACAGGGGGGTGAACACTGAAGCTTTCTTT.

The rearrangement links TRBV2 to TRBJ2-3; 10 bases are a match to TRBD2. J was trimmed by 2 bases and V by 4 bases; bases with no gene match: 15. The CDR3 runs to 19 residues. Per germline, CDR1 SNHLY and CDR2 FYNNEI. The CDR3 region is CASSVKRGGLTTSTDTQYF. As DNA, the CDR3 is TGTGCCAGCAGTGTCAAGCGGGGGGGCCTGACGACCTCCACAGATACGCAGTATTTT.